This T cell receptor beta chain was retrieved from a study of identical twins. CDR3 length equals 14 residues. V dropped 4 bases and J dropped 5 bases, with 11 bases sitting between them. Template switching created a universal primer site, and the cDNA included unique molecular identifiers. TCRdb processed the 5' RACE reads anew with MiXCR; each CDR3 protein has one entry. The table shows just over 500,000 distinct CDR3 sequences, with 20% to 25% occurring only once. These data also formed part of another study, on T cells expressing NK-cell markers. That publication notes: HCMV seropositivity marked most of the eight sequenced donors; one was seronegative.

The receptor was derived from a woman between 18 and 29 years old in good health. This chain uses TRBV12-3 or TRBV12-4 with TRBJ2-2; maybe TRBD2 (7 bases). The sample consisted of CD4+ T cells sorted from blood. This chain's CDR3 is CASSWGGGTGELFF. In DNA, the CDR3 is TGTGCCAGCAGTTGGGGAGGGGGGACCGGGGAGCTGTTTTTT.